These T cell receptor beta chains were read from a single sample in a study of CD8 T cells in ankylosing spondylitis. TCRdb re-called the 5' RACE reads with MiXCR, one entry per CDR3 protein. This table has approximately 400,000 distinct CDR3 sequences, approximately 17% appearing once. Specimen: blood, either unsorted or a sorted T cell fraction (not recorded which). The receptors were gathered from a male donor with ankylosing spondylitis. Each CDR3 is given with its conserved first and last residue.

j_call | v_call | cdr3_aa
TRBJ2-3 | TRBV4-3 | CASSQRGLSTDTQYF
TRBJ2-5 | TRBV21-1 | CARQLAGWQETQYF
TRBJ1-3 | TRBV6-1 | CASNAPSSGNTIYF
TRBJ1-2 | TRBV3-1 | CASSEADTYYGYTF
TRBJ2-7 | TRBV5-1 | CASSWGGQAEQYF
TRBJ2-7 | TRBV29-1 | CSVEKQGREQYF
TRBJ2-1 | TRBV4-1 | CASSQANLVTVGEQFF
TRBJ2-3 | TRBV18 | CASSPARSTTDTQYF
TRBJ2-1 | TRBV12-3/TRBV12-4 | CASPGKNQGPPYNEQFF
TRBJ1-2 | TRBV28 | CASKNTGTGALSAGTHHGYTF
TRBJ2-6 | TRBV20-1 | CSARGGRGRVSAGANVLTF
TRBJ2-1 | TRBV12-3/TRBV12-4 | CASSLGLAGGLEQFF
TRBJ1-3 | TRBV2 | CASSEVQSGAGNTIYF
TRBJ1-2 | TRBV21-1 | CASRGDRVLDYGYTF
TRBJ2-1 | TRBV21-1 | CASSNRGARPF
TRBJ1-2 | TRBV20-1 | CSALRGPLYGYTF
TRBJ2-7 | TRBV11-2 | CASSLGMLGEQYF
TRBJ2-3 | TRBV10-3 | CAISDRTSGRANYGTDTQYF
TRBJ2-1 | TRBV3-1 | CATTPGEYNEQFF
TRBJ1-4 | TRBV20-1 | CSARDQEFLFF
TRBJ2-1 | TRBV27 | CARTVAAKVDNEQFF
TRBJ1-2 | TRBV12-3/TRBV12-4 | CASNSREDYGYTF
TRBJ1-1 | TRBV9 | CASSVREVNTEAFF
TRBJ2-7 | TRBV7-2 | CASSLSGVGEQYF
TRBJ2-5 | TRBV5-1 | CASRPGTSGGPVQETQYF
TRBJ2-6 | TRBV20-1 | CSASLTGANVLTF
TRBJ1-6 | TRBV7-9 | CASSSDREFSPLHF
TRBJ2-1 | TRBV5-1 | CASSFAGGAYNEQFF
TRBJ2-5 | TRBV29-1 | CSVRRDQETQYF
TRBJ1-5 | TRBV24-1 | CATSDAEGQWNQPQHF
TRBJ2-4 | TRBV15 | CATSTSSVLGAKNIQYF